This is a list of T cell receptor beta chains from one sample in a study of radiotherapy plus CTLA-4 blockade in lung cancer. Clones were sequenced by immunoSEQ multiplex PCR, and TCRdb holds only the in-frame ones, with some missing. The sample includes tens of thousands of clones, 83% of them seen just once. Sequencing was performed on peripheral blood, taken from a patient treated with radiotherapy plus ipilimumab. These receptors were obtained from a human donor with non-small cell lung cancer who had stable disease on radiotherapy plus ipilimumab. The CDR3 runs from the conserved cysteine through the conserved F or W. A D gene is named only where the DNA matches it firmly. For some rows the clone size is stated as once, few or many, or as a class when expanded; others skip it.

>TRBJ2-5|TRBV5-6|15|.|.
CASSPDVRVQETQYF
TGTGCCAGCAGTCCCGACGTCAGGGTCCAAGAGACCCAGTACTTC
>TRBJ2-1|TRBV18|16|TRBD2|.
CASSFGGGLAGNEQFF
TGTGCCAGCTCCTTCGGAGGAGGACTAGCGGGAAATGAGCAGTTCTTC
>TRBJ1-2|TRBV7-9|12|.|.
CASSLGQIFYTF
TGTGCCAGCAGCTTAGGGCAGATCTTCTACACCTTC
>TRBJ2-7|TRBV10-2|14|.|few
CASSVLFTSYEQYF
TGCGCCAGCAGTGTTTTATTTACCTCCTACGAGCAGTACTTC
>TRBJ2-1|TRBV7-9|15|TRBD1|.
CASSRTGQTYNEQFF
TGTGCCAGCAGCCGGACGGGACAGACATACAATGAGCAGTTCTTC
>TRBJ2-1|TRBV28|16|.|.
CASSSTHPSSYNEQFF
TGTGCCAGCAGTTCAACGCACCCGAGCTCCTACAATGAGCAGTTCTTC
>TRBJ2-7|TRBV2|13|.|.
CVSRTDRTYEQYF
TGTGTCAGCAGAACCGACAGAACCTACGAGCAGTACTTC
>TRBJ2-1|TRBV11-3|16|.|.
CASSSSNGRKRGEQFF
TGTGCCAGCAGCTCATCGAACGGACGAAAAAGGGGTGAGCAGTTCTTC
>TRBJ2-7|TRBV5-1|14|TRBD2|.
CASSRGDSPYEQYF
TGCGCCAGCAGCCGGGGGGACTCCCCCTACGAGCAGTACTTC
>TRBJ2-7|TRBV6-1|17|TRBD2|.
CASSERSSGSGFHEQYF
TGTGCCAGCAGTGAAAGATCTAGCGGGAGTGGGTTCCACGAGCAGTACTTC
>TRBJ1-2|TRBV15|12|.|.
CATSRAAYGYTF
TGTGCCACCAGCAGAGCAGCCTATGGCTACACCTTC
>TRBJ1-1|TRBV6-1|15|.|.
CASSPTVTPNTEAFF
TGTGCCAGCAGTCCTACCGTCACCCCAAACACTGAAGCTTTCTTT
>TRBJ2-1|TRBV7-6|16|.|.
CASSRGAARQNNEQFF
TGTGCCAGCAGCCGAGGGGCAGCGAGACAGAACAATGAGCAGTTCTTC
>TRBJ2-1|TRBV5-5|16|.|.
CASSPGLVGSYNEQFF
TGTGCCAGCAGCCCAGGACTCGTTGGCTCCTACAATGAGCAGTTCTTC
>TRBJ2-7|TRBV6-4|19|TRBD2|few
CASSDGCLAGARLSYEQYF
TGTGCCAGCAGTGACGGATGTCTAGCGGGTGCACGACTTTCCTACGAGCAGTACTTC
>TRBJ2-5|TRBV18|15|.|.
CASSPEGLPQETQYF
TGTGCCAGCTCACCAGAGGGCCTGCCCCAAGAGACCCAGTACTTC
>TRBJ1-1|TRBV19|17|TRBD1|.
CASSIGGSGRGRTEAFF
TGTGCCAGTAGTATCGGTGGTTCGGGCAGGGGGAGGACTGAAGCTTTCTTT
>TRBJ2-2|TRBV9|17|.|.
CASSPRLSRPNTGELFF
TGTGCCAGCAGCCCTCGCTTAAGTCGTCCCAACACCGGGGAGCTGTTTTTT
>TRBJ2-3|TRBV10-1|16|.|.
CASSRQASFSTDTQYF
TGCGCCAGCAGCCGACAGGCATCCTTTAGCACAGATACGCAGTATTTT
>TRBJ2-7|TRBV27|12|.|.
CASSAQGNEQYF
TGTGCCAGCAGCGCCCAGGGGAACGAGCAGTACTTC
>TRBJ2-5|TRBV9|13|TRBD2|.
CASSPRGGETQYF
TGTGCCAGCAGCCCCCGGGGGGGGGAGACCCAGTACTTC
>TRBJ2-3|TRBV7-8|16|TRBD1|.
CASSKDRGGITDTQYF
TGTGCCAGCAGCAAAGACAGGGGGGGCATCACAGATACGCAGTATTTT
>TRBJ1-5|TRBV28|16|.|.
CASSRGRGLENQPQHF
TGTGCCAGCAGTCGGGGGCGCGGGCTAGAAAATCAGCCCCAGCATTTT
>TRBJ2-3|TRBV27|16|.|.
CASSLGPRPSTDTQYF
TGTGCCAGCAGTCTGGGCCCGAGACCTAGCACAGATACGCAGTATTTT
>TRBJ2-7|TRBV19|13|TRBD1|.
CASSRQGVWEQYF
TGTGCCAGTAGTCGACAGGGGGTCTGGGAGCAGTACTTC
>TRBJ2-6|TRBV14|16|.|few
CASSQGGYSGANVLTF
TGTGCCAGCAGCCAAGGGGGGTATTCTGGGGCCAACGTCCTGACTTTC
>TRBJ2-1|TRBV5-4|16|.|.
CASSKQGRRPFDEQFF
TGTGCCAGCTCCAAGCAGGGGAGGCGACCCTTTGATGAGCAGTTCTTC
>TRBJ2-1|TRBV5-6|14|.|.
CASSKTWIDNEQFF
TGTGCCAGTTCCAAGACTTGGATCGACAATGAGCAGTTCTTC
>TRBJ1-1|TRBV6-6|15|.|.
CASSSKGTEGTEAFF
TGTGCCAGCAGTTCGAAAGGGACCGAGGGTACTGAAGCTTTCTTT
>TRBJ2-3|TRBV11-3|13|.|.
CASSPGGTDTQYF
TGTGCCAGCAGCCCCGGGGGCACCGATACGCAGTATTTT
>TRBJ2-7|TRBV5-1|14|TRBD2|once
CASSSGLAGSEQYF
TGCGCCAGCAGCTCCGGACTAGCGGGAAGCGAGCAGTACTTC
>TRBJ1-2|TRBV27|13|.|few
CASSSYQNYGYTF
TGTGCCAGCAGTTCCTACCAGAACTATGGCTACACCTTC
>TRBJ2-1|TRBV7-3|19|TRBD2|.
CASSSPGLAGGLAYNEQFF
TGTGCCAGCAGCTCCCCGGGACTAGCGGGGGGGCTGGCCTACAATGAGCAGTTCTTC
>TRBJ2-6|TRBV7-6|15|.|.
CASSRAGTGANVLTF
TGTGCCAGCAGCCGGGCCGGGACTGGGGCCAACGTCCTGACTTTC
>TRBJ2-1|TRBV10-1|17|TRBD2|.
CASSAGRINLSYNEQFF
TGCGCCAGCAGCGCCGGGAGGATTAACCTCTCCTACAATGAGCAGTTCTTC